One T cell receptor (beta chain) is described in this entry. This specimen comes from a study of blood T cell repertoires in COVID-19. Sequencing used immunoSEQ multiplex PCR; TCRdb keeps in-frame clones, though not all of them. The sample holds approximately 270,000 clones, about nine tenths seen once. The receptor was isolated from a woman aged 25 to 39 with COVID-19, enrolled during active disease. Sequencing was performed on peripheral blood.

The CDR3 protein is CASSLRESTDTQYF. In DNA, the CDR3 is TGTGCCAGCAGCTTGCGCGAAAGCACAGATACGCAGTATTTT. The chain uses TRBV11-3 and TRBJ2-3; D is unclear. The germline CDR1 and CDR2 sequences are SGHNT and YENEEA. V lost 3 bases to trimming and J lost 0 bases, with 7 bases between them. This CDR3 has 14 residues. Combining the CDR3 with reference TRBV11-3 and TRBJ2-3 gives the whole variable domain EAGVVQSPRYKIIEKKQPVAFWCNPISGHNTLYWYLQNLGQGPELLIRYENEEAVDDSQLPKDRFSAERLKGVDSTLKIQPAELGDSAVYLCASSLRESTDTQYFGPGTRLTVL.